The clone carrying this TCR beta chain was detected only a few times. Its specificity is unknown. This CDR3 has 18 amino acids. V was pared by 0 bases and J by 0 bases, with 15 bases between. CDR1 is MNHEY, CDR2 SVGAGI, per germline. Uncontrolled infection, other autoimmune disease, pregnancy or lactation excluded patients. These data originate in a study of T cells in Graves' hyperthyroidism and ophthalmopathy. Amplification of TCR beta CDR3 regions was performed using RNA transcripts as template. Using the HTBI primer set, a first-round RT-PCR was run on the TCR CDR3. Each CDR3 protein gets one entry after TCRdb re-called the multiplex PCR reads with MiXCR. There are under 450,000 distinct CDR3 sequences in the sample; about 15% occur only once, and around 14% lies in the top ten. General observations from the study: Ophthalmopathy was told apart from stable hyperthyroidism by a 13 V-J model. Blood samples included most of the expanded thyroid clonotypes exceeding 0.001.

The sequence was obtained from a woman younger than 35 with Graves' hyperthyroidism. J is TRBJ1-3 and V is TRBV6-5; D may be TRBD1 (6 bases). Material for sequencing was blood. The CDR3 region is CASSYSPDRTYSGNTIYF. The CDR3 DNA follows: TGTGCCAGCAGTTACTCGCCCGACAGGACTTACTCTGGAAACACCATATATTTT.